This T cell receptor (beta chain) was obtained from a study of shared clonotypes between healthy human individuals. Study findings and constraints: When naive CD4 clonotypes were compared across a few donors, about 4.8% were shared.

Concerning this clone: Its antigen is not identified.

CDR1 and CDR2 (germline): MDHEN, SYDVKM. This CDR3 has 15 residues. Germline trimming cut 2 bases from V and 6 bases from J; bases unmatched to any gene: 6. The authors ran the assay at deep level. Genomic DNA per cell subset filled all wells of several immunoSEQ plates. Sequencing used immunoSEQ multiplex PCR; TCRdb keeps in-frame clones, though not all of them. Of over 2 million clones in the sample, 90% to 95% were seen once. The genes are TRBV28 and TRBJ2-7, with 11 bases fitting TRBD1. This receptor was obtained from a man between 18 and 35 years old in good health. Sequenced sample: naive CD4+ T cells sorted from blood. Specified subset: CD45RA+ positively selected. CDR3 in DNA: TGTGCCAGCAGTTTAGGGACAGGGGGAATAGCCGAGCAGTACTTC. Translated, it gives CASSLGTGGIAEQYF.